This T cell receptor beta chain was documented in a study of blood T cells in healthy people across ages. V lost 7 bases and J lost 12, with 16 bases in between. The CDR3 has 13 residues. The V gene's germline CDR1 is SGHTA and CDR2 FQGTGA. This clonotype was seen a few times. Combining a sample-barcoded 5' primer with a J-beta primer mix, a second PCR ran for roughly 6 to 11 cycles. Each CDR3 protein gets one entry after TCRdb re-called the 5' RACE reads with MiXCR. The sample has around 1.7 million distinct CDR3 sequences, over 25% seen once. Sequenced input: blood. V usage is TRBV7-3 and J usage is TRBJ1-6; maybe TRBD1 (5 bases). This TCR was sampled from a woman aged 25 to 39 in good health. In DNA form, the CDR3 reads TGTGCCAGCACCAGAGACAGTCTTAAACCCCTCCACTTT. It is translated as CASTRDSLKPLHF.